Below, 2 T cell receptor beta chains from the same sample are listed, as sequenced in a study of Ad26.COV2.S vaccination and SARS-CoV-2 variants. Treatment of the sample: some 20 received Ad26.COV2.S at low or high dose, single or two shots; 5 received placebo; per-sample allocation not given. After the first vaccine or placebo injection, samples were drawn on day 63. Generated by immunoSEQ multiplex PCR, the TCRdb table keeps only in-frame clones and is missing some. In the table there are approximately 400,000 clones, roughly 80% of which are singletons. This specimen was peripheral blood, taken in a trial of Ad26.COV2.S vaccine versus placebo. Receptors were obtained from a person between 18 and 60 years old who received the Ad26.COV2.S COVID-19 vaccine or a placebo.

The rearrangement joins TRBV14 to TRBJ1-1; TRBD1 aligns across 8 bases. The CDR3 is 16 amino acids. Per germline, CDR1 SGHDN and CDR2 FVKESK. J was trimmed by 4 bases and V by 3 bases; bases with no gene match: 10. The CDR3 reads CASSQSGGFYLTEAFF. Here the CDR3 DNA reads TGTGCCAGCAGCCAGTCAGGGGGCTTTTATCTCACTGAAGCTTTCTTT.

V gene TRBV4-3 combines with J gene TRBJ2-1; D gene ambiguous. The CDR3 sequence is 13 residues long. Germline V CDR1 and CDR2: LGHNA, YSLEER. Deletions cut 2 bases from V and 9 bases from J, with 11 bases between. CDR3 nucleotide sequence: TGCGCCAGCAGCCAATTTGCATCCAGTGAGCAGTTCTTC. Translated, it gives CASSQFASSEQFF.